This T cell receptor (beta chain) was identified in a study of CD8 T cells in ankylosing spondylitis. Findings and caveats of the study: Reported data indicate significant enrichment of disease-linked clones within matched ankylosing spondylitis synovial fluid. One TCR beta motif, made up of 7 or 8 highly homologous variants, appeared characteristic of ankylosing spondylitis blood.

Germline V lookup: CDR1 MDHEN, CDR2 SYDVKM. The V end was cut by 3 bases, the J end by 6 bases, with 14 bases between. This CDR3 is built from 15 residues. TCR beta libraries were made by quantitative 5'-RACE with molecular barcodes. TCRdb reprocessed the 5' RACE reads via MiXCR and lists one record per CDR3 protein. The table shows almost 400,000 distinct CDR3 sequences, with around 22% occurring only once. Remarks on this clonotype: Its antigen is currently unknown.

Sequencing was done on a sample of blood, either unsorted or a sorted T cell fraction (not recorded which). The source of this sequence is a male donor with ankylosing spondylitis. This chain uses TRBV28 with TRBJ2-2; D may match TRBD1 or TRBD2 (5 bases each). CDR3 coding DNA: TGTGCCAGCAGTTTTGGGGCTCTGCGGGCCGGGGAGCTGTTTTTT. It specifies CASSFGALRAGELFF.